Listed here are 27 T cell receptor beta chains from one sample, sequenced in a study of sequential checkpoint blockade in melanoma. The treatment denotes: randomized to nivolumab then ipilimumab (arm A) or the reverse (arm B). Clones were sequenced by immunoSEQ multiplex PCR, and TCRdb holds only the in-frame ones, with some missing. Here the sample spans under 25,000 clones, 75% to 85% being singletons. This sample comprised CD8+ T cells sorted from blood (inferred from file names), obtained from a patient given nivolumab and ipilimumab in sequence. These receptors were collected from a human donor with melanoma.

The chain couples TRBV19 to TRBJ2-7, with 9 bases that match TRBD1. The germline V gene has CDR1 LNHDA and CDR2 SQIVND (reference sequence). The CDR3 extends over 15 amino acids. V lost 3 bases to trimming and J lost 4 bases; unmatched junction nucleotides: 7. CDR3 residues: CASSIGGQGSYEQYF. The DNA of the CDR3 is TGTGCCAGTAGTATTGGGGGACAGGGTTCGTACGAGCAGTACTTC.

Here the CDR3 reads CASSPDNRGRNTDTQYF. The CDR3 DNA reads TGTGCCAGCTCACCGGATAACAGGGGGCGGAACACAGATACGCAGTATTTT. The chain uses TRBV18 and TRBJ2-3; 9 bases are shared with TRBD1. V shed 3 bases and J 2 bases; nucleotides not matched to a gene: 9. Germline loops: CDR1 KGHSH, CDR2 LQKENI. This CDR3 spans 17 amino acids.

The rearrangement links TRBV19 to TRBJ1-3, with D possibly matching TRBD1 (5 bases). Trimming took off 4 bases at V and 2 bases at J, with 21 bases between the two ends. The CDR3 runs 18 residues. CDR1 is LNHDA, CDR2 SQIVND, per germline (reference sequence). The DNA for the CDR3 is TGTGCCAGTAGTAAAGATCCCTTGGGGGGTTCGGCTGGAAACACCATATATTTT. Its protein product is CASSKDPLGGSAGNTIYF.

As to this clone: Additional DNA sequences in this sample encode the identical CDR3. This chain joins TRBV19 and TRBJ2-7, with D possibly being TRBD1 (5 bases). Germline values: CDR1 LNHDA, CDR2 SQIVND (reference sequence). Trimming stripped 9 bases from V and 4 bases from J, with 16 bases between. This CDR3 spans 13 amino acids. The CDR3 loop is CASSRTTAYEQYF. The CDR3 region has the DNA TGTGCCAGCAGCCGGACGACAGCATACGAGCAGTACTTC.

This clone showed up just a few times. This chain uses TRBV14 with TRBJ1-2, with TRBD1 identical over 9 bases. This CDR3 spans 14 amino acids. Germline V CDR1 and CDR2: SGHDN, FVKESK. The V and J ends lost 3 bases and 7 bases, in that order; junction bases with no gene match: 6. CDR3 residues: CASSQDGTGFGYTF. In DNA, the CDR3 is TGTGCCAGCAGCCAGGACGGGACAGGGTTTGGCTACACCTTC.

Judged by abundance, this clone is medium-sized. In the same sample, other DNA sequences code for this CDR3. The genes are TRBV28 and TRBJ1-5, with 8 positions matching TRBD1. CDR1 is MDHEN, CDR2 SYDVKM, per germline. V lost 8 bases and J lost 0; bases outside the gene matches: 3. CDR3 size: 14 residues. CDR3 amino acids: CASRDRSSNQPQHF. For the CDR3, the DNA is TGTGCCAGCCGGGACAGGTCTAGCAATCAGCCCCAGCATTTT.

The gene calls are TRBV7-2 and TRBJ1-2, with D possibly matching TRBD1 (5 bases). This CDR3 region has 15 residues. The ends were cut back, 5 bases at V and 0 bases at J, with 13 bases in the middle. Germline lookup yields CDR1 SGHTA and CDR2 FQGNSA. DNA for the CDR3: TGTGCCAGCAGCGGCCCGGGAGGGGCTAACTATGGCTACACCTTC. Its protein product is CASSGPGGANYGYTF.

The V call is TRBV28, the J call TRBJ2-7, with D maybe TRBD1 (6 bases). The CDR3 has 14 amino acids. CDR1 and CDR2 from the germline V gene are MDHEN and SYDVKM. V was pared by 7 bases and J by 3 bases, with 16 bases between. The CDR3 bases are TGTGCCAGCAACTACTTCACAGGGAGCTACGAGCAGTACTTC. It translates to CASNYFTGSYEQYF.

The V gene is TRBV11-2, the J gene TRBJ1-1; D perhaps matches TRBD1 (5 bases). The CDR3 is 14 residues long. Germline CDR1 reads SGHAT; CDR2 reads FQNNGV. V lost 0 bases and J lost 6, with 11 bases in between. The CDR3 coding sequence is TGTGCCAGCAGCTTAGATCTGGAGGGGCCTGAAGCTTTCTTT. Protein: CASSLDLEGPEAFF.

There are a few counts of this clone. The rearrangement uses TRBV4-1 and TRBJ2-7; 10 bases line up with TRBD1. Per the germline V gene, CDR1 is MGHRA and CDR2 is YSYEKL. Trimming cost V 1 base and J 5 bases; bases outside gene matches: 5. The CDR3 is 15 amino acids. Here the CDR3 reads CASSQGGQGWNEQYF. The CDR3 DNA follows: TGCGCCAGCAGCCAAGGGGGACAGGGGTGGAACGAGCAGTACTTC.

Of note for this clone: This sample includes further DNA sequences coding for the same CDR3. The chain employs TRBV28 and TRBJ1-1, with a tentative D call TRBD1 (5 bases). CDR3 length: 14 amino acids. V was pared by 2 bases and J by 1 base, with 8 bases between. The germline CDR1 and CDR2 sequences are MDHEN and SYDVKM. CDR3 amino acids: CASSLSGGNTEAFF. CDR3 nucleotide sequence: TGTGCCAGCAGTTTAAGCGGGGGGAACACTGAAGCTTTCTTT.

This clone was counted only a few times. The V gene is TRBV14, the J gene TRBJ1-2; D is possibly TRBD1 (5 bases). Germline-derived CDR1 and CDR2 are SGHDN and FVKESK. The CDR3 is 13 amino acids. The V gene lost 3 bases and the J gene lost 2 bases, with 7 bases spanning the gap. The CDR3: CASSHRVNYGYTF. For the CDR3, the DNA is TGTGCCAGCAGCCACAGGGTAAACTATGGCTACACCTTC.

This clone was picked up many times. Other DNA sequences of this sample code for an identical CDR3. The chain uses TRBV7-9 and TRBJ2-7, with 7 bases fitting TRBD1. Trimming cost V 5 bases and J 3 bases; bases outside gene matches: 7. CDR1 SEHNR and CDR2 FQNEAQ come from the germline V gene (reference sequence). This CDR3 has 14 amino acids. This CDR3 is CASSNRDRDYEQYF. CDR3 nucleotides: TGTGCCAGCAGCAACCGGGACAGAGACTACGAGCAGTACTTC.

The chain uses TRBV11-2 and TRBJ2-7, with a weak D call TRBD2 (6 bases). The CDR3 consists of 11 residues. Looked up from germline, CDR1 is SGHAT and CDR2 is FQNNGV. The ends were cut back, 5 bases at V and 7 bases at J, with 9 bases in the middle. CDR3 in DNA: TGTGCCAGCAGCCCAAGCGGGGAGCAGTACTTC. Translation: CASSPSGEQYF.

This clone showed up just a few times. The chain is built from TRBV6-5 and TRBJ1-1; D may be TRBD1 (6 bases). The CDR3 totals 15 residues. V shed 6 bases and J shed 0 bases, with 14 bases lying between them. CDR1 is MNHEY, CDR2 SVGAGI, per germline. CDR3 amino acids: CASSLTGSMNTEAFF. The CDR3 coding sequence is TGTGCCAGCAGCCTGACAGGATCCATGAACACTGAAGCTTTCTTT.

The gene calls are TRBV27 and TRBJ1-2; 9 nucleotides align to TRBD1. The CDR3 covers 15 residues. The junction had 8 bases not matched to a gene; V was cut back by 5 bases and J by 4 bases. Per the germline V gene, CDR1 is MNHEY and CDR2 is SMNVEV (reference sequence). CDR3 nucleotides: TGTGCCAGCAGTGGTCGGACAGGGGATAGCTATGGCTACACCTTC. Residues: CASSGRTGDSYGYTF.

The rearrangement joins TRBV27 to TRBJ1-5; no definite D call. The CDR3 is 15 amino acids. The germline V gene has CDR1 MNHEY and CDR2 SMNVEV (reference sequence). The V end lost 5 bases, the J end lost 0 bases, and 11 bases lay between the germline ends. CDR3 amino acids: CASSPDWNSNQPQHF. In DNA form, the CDR3 reads TGTGCCAGCAGTCCCGACTGGAATAGCAATCAGCCCCAGCATTTT.

This clone was picked up one time. The J gene is TRBJ2-7, the V gene TRBV6-6; a possible D gene is TRBD2 (6 bases). Trimming stripped 5 bases from V and 3 bases from J, with 11 bases between. Germline V gene lookup returns CDR1 MNHNY and CDR2 SVGAGI (reference sequence). The CDR3 totals 13 residues. CDR3 DNA: TGTGCCAGCAGTACGGGACTTTACTACGAGCAGTACTTC. Its translation: CASSTGLYYEQYF.

V usage is TRBV7-9 and J usage is TRBJ1-2; tentatively, D is TRBD1 (6 bases). The ends were cut back, 3 bases at V and 8 bases at J, with 10 bases in the middle. The CDR3 has 12 residues. Germline V CDR1 and CDR2: SEHNR, FQNEAQ (reference sequence). CDR3: CASSFGDTGYTF. DNA of the CDR3: TGTGCCAGCAGCTTTGGGGACACCGGCTACACCTTC.

The DNA for the CDR3 is TGTGCCAGTAGTTGGACAGGGGGCGTCCTCTCTGGGGCCAACGTCCTGACTTTC. Protein: CASSWTGGVLSGANVLTF. The V gene is TRBV19, the J gene TRBJ2-6, with 11 nucleotides matching TRBD1. Losses at the gene ends were 5 bases for V and 0 bases for J; bases not matched to a gene: 6. Looked up from germline, CDR1 is LNHDA and CDR2 is SQIVND (reference sequence). CDR3 length: 18 amino acids.

This sequence joins TRBV28 and TRBJ1-2, with 8 bases matching TRBD1. The J segment lost 6 bases and the V segment lost 6 bases, leaving 6 bases of the junction unmatched. CDR1 MDHEN and CDR2 SYDVKM come from the germline V gene. This CDR3 region has 13 residues. CDR3 sequence reads: CASRGTGIDGYTF. CDR3 in DNA: TGTGCCAGCAGGGGGACAGGTATTGATGGCTACACCTTC.

Only one count was recorded for this clone. The chain joins TRBV28 to TRBJ2-7; D perhaps matches TRBD1 (6 bases). The germline V gene has CDR1 MDHEN and CDR2 SYDVKM. V was clipped by 5 bases and J by 5 bases, with 16 bases between them. This CDR3 has 14 residues. CDR3: CASSPWDKGDEQYF. DNA for the CDR3: TGTGCCAGCAGTCCCTGGGACAAAGGCGACGAGCAGTACTTC.

The chain carries TRBV5-6 and TRBJ2-7; TRBD2 agrees at 11 bases. This CDR3 has 16 amino acids. The trim removed 3 bases at V and 3 bases at J, leaving 8 bases unmatched. Germline CDR1 is SGHDT and CDR2 is YYEEEE. This CDR3 is CASSYSLAGGFYEQYF. DNA of the CDR3: TGTGCCAGCAGCTACTCTCTAGCGGGGGGTTTCTACGAGCAGTACTTC. Full variable domain (outside the CDR3, taken from reference TRBV5-6 and TRBJ2-7): DAGVTQSPTHLIKTRGQQVTLRCSPKSGHDTVSWYQQALGQGPQFIFQYYEEEERQRGNFPDRFSGHQFPNYSSELNVNALLLGDSALYLCASSYSLAGGFYEQYFGPGTRLTVT.

The genes are TRBV19 and TRBJ1-1; D is undetermined. The V end lost 6 bases, the J end lost 3 bases, and 20 bases lay between the germline ends. CDR1 LNHDA and CDR2 SQIVND come from the germline V gene (reference sequence). This CDR3 has 16 residues. CDR3 nucleotide sequence: TGTGCCAGTAGCCTACGAATGACAAGAACTTACACTGAAGCTTTCTTT. Translating it yields CASSLRMTRTYTEAFF.

V usage is TRBV7-9 and J usage is TRBJ2-7, with D possibly matching TRBD2 (5 bases). Trimming cost V 10 bases and J 2 bases, with 12 bases left between them. Germline-derived CDR1 and CDR2 are SEHNR and FQNEAQ (reference sequence). This CDR3 is built from 12 residues. The CDR3 reads CATADGTYEQYF. DNA for the CDR3: TGTGCCACCGCGGACGGGACCTACGAGCAGTACTTC.

Regarding this clone: The junction departs from germline at one end; a sequencing error may be responsible. V usage is TRBV4-1 and J usage is TRBJ2-7, with TRBD2 as a possible D gene (5 bases). The CDR3 consists of 15 residues. Germline V lookup: CDR1 MGHRA, CDR2 YSYEKL. Written as DNA, the CDR3 is TGTGCCAGCAGCCAAGATCCAGCGGCCTCCTACGAGCAGTACTTC. It translates to CASSQDPAASYEQYF.

V gene TRBV11-2 combines with J gene TRBJ2-7, with 7 bases that match TRBD2. CDR1 is SGHAT, CDR2 FQNNGV, per germline. The length of the CDR3 is 13 residues. With 5 bases clipped from V and 1 base from J, the junction kept 2 bases outside the gene matches. The CDR3: CASSRGESYEQYF. CDR3 sequence (DNA): TGTGCCAGCAGCCGGGGGGAATCCTACGAGCAGTACTTC.